The rows below give T cell receptor beta chains drawn from one sample of a study of cytomegalovirus exposure and HLA in healthy donors. Repertoires were generated with immunoSEQ multiplex PCR, while TCRdb's copy carries only in-frame clones and drops some. The table records approximately 100,000 clones, 74% of them present only once. Material for sequencing was PBMCs. These receptors all stem from a human donor in good health. Both conserved end residues are part of each CDR3. The D gene is left open where the match is weak.

V gene: TRBV29-1; J gene: TRBJ1-1; D gene: -; CDR3 length: 14; CDR3 protein: CSVEGYNVNTEAFF; CDR3 DNA: TGCAGCGTTGAAGGGTACAACGTGAACACTGAAGCTTTCTTT
V gene: TRBV11-2; J gene: TRBJ2-2; D gene: -; CDR3 length: 16; CDR3 protein: CASSSQRQGGTGELFF; CDR3 DNA: TGTGCCAGCAGCTCACAAAGACAAGGAGGGACCGGGGAGCTGTTTTTT
V gene: TRBV2; J gene: TRBJ1-5; D gene: -; CDR3 length: 14; CDR3 protein: CASRVGGVSQPQHF; CDR3 DNA: TGTGCCAGCAGGGTGGGGGGAGTATCTCAGCCCCAGCATTTT
V gene: TRBV5-6; J gene: TRBJ2-1; D gene: -; CDR3 length: 13; CDR3 protein: CASSPRGGNEQFF; CDR3 DNA: TGTGCCAGCAGCCCGAGGGGGGGCAATGAGCAGTTCTTC
V gene: TRBV15; J gene: TRBJ1-1; D gene: -; CDR3 length: 15; CDR3 protein: CATSKARVPATEAFF; CDR3 DNA: TGTGCCACCAGCAAAGCCCGGGTTCCCGCCACTGAAGCTTTCTTT
V gene: TRBV7-8; J gene: TRBJ1-5; D gene: -; CDR3 length: 15; CDR3 protein: CASSPEVAGRQPQHF; CDR3 DNA: TGTGCCAGCAGCCCCGAGGTTGCTGGTCGTCAGCCCCAGCATTTT
V gene: TRBV5-4; J gene: TRBJ2-7; D gene: TRBD2; CDR3 length: 13; CDR3 protein: CASSRTSFYEQYF; CDR3 DNA: TGTGCCAGCAGCCGGACTAGCTTCTACGAGCAGTACTTC
V gene: TRBV11-3; J gene: TRBJ2-6; D gene: TRBD1; CDR3 length: 19; CDR3 protein: CASSATGTGGISGANVLTF; CDR3 DNA: TGTGCCAGCAGCGCTACCGGGACAGGAGGAATCTCTGGGGCCAACGTCCTGACTTTC
V gene: TRBV5-1; J gene: TRBJ2-3; D gene: -; CDR3 length: 15; CDR3 protein: CASSPALGPTDTQYF; CDR3 DNA: TGCGCCAGCAGCCCGGCTCTGGGGCCCACAGATACGCAGTATTTT
V gene: TRBV14; J gene: TRBJ2-2; D gene: TRBD1; CDR3 length: 15; CDR3 protein: CASSRTGGIYGELFF; CDR3 DNA: TGTGCCAGCAGCCGGACAGGGGGTATATATGGGGAGCTGTTTTTT
V gene: TRBV9; J gene: TRBJ2-1; D gene: TRBD2; CDR3 length: 16; CDR3 protein: CASSVERGNIYNEQFF; CDR3 DNA: TGTGCCAGCAGCGTAGAGCGGGGTAACATCTACAATGAGCAGTTCTTC
V gene: TRBV30; J gene: TRBJ1-5; D gene: -; CDR3 length: 16; CDR3 protein: CAWSPRGRGEDQPQHF; CDR3 DNA: TGTGCCTGGAGCCCTCGAGGTCGGGGTGAGGATCAGCCCCAGCATTTT
V gene: TRBV6-6; J gene: TRBJ2-7; D gene: -; CDR3 length: 15; CDR3 protein: CASSYPWGQSYEQYF; CDR3 DNA: TGTGCCAGCAGTTACCCCTGGGGGCAATCCTACGAGCAGTACTTC